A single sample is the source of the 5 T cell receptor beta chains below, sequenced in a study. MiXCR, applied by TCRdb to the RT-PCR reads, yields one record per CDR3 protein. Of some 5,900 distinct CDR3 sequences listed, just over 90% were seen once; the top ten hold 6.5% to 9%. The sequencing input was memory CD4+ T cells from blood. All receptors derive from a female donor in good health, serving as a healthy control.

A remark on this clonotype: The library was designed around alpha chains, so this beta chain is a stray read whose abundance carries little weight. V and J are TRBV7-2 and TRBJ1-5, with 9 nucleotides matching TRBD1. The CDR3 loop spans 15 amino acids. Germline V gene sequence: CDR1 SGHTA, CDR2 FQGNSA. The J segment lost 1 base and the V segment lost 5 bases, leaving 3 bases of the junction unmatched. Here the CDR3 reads CASSDRGMSNQPQHF. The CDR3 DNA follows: TGTGCCAGCAGCGACAGGGGGATGAGCAATCAGCCCCAGCATTTT.

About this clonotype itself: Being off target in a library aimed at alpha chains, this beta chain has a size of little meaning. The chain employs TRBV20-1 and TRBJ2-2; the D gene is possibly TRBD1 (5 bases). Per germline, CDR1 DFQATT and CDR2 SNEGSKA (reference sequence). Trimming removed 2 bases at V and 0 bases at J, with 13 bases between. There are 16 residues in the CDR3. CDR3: CSARMERGPNTGELFF. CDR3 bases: TGCAGTGCTAGAATGGAAAGGGGCCCGAACACCGGGGAGCTGTTTTTT.

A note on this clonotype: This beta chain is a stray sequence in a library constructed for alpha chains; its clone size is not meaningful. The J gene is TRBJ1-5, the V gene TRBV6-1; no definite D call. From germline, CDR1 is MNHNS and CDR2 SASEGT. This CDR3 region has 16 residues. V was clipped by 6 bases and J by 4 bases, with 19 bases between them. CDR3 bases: TGTGCCAGCAGCATAGGGATTGTGAGAGTAAATCAGCCCCAGCATTTT. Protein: CASSIGIVRVNQPQHF.

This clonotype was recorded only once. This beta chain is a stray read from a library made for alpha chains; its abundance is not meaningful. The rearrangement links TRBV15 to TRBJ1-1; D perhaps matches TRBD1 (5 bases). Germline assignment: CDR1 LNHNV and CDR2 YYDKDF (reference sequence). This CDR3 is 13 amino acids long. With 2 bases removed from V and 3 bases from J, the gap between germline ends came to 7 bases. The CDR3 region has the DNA TGTGCCACCAGCAGACAGGGTGACACTGAAGCTTTCTTT. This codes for CATSRQGDTEAFF.

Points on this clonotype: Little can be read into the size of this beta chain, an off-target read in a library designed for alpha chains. The CDR3 spells CASSLAVLPTDTQYF. Written as DNA, the CDR3 is TGTGCCAGCAGCTTAGCGGTTCTACCAACAGATACGCAGTATTTT. V gene TRBV7-9 combines with J gene TRBJ2-3; D gene unclear. The germline V gene has CDR1 SEHNR and CDR2 FQNEAQ (reference sequence). The length of the CDR3 is 15 residues. The V and J ends lost 0 bases and 3 bases respectively, with 10 bases between them.